The present T cell receptor (beta chain) was sequenced within a study of T-cell reconstitution after alpha-beta-depleted transplantation in children. Study conclusions and caveats: As was reported, about two months after transplant, alpha-beta T cells came from several hundred expanded graft clones. T-cell counts and diversity at one year following transplant were attributed mainly to newly produced T cells. Some patients' high day-60 TCRbeta diversity was attributed to recipient cells surviving conditioning.

Library preparation (for TCRbeta) was performed with unique molecular identifiers. TCRdb redid the calling of the PCR reads with MiXCR, one entry per CDR3 protein. The sample lists 490,000 or so distinct CDR3 sequences, about 11% seen once, with 2% to 2.5% in the top ten. About this clonotype itself: Its cognate antigen is unknown.

CDR3 size: 14 residues. The germline V gene has CDR1 SGHTA and CDR2 FQGNSA. With V trimmed by 6 bases and J by 2 bases, 4 bases remained unmatched. The sequence was collected from a child aged 2 to 15 with inherited bone marrow failure, due to receive a stem cell transplant. The source material was PBMCs, sampled before TCRalphabeta/CD19-depleted stem cell transplant. The genes are TRBV7-2 and TRBJ1-1; TRBD1 matches at 9 bases. In DNA, the CDR3 is TGTGCCAGCAGATGGGACAGGGCAAACACTGAAGCTTTCTTT. Translated, it gives CASRWDRANTEAFF. Looking up the rest from reference TRBV7-2 and TRBJ1-1 gives the full variable domain: GAGVSQSPSNKVTEKGKDVELRCDPISGHTALYWYRQSLGQGLEFLIYFQGNSAPDKSGLPSDRFSAERTGGSVSTLTIQRTQQEDSAVYLCASRWDRANTEAFFGQGTRLTVV.